This is a list of T cell receptor beta chains from one sample in a study of blood T cell repertoires in COVID-19. Sequencing was performed with immunoSEQ multiplex PCR; in TCRdb, only in-frame clones are kept and a portion is missing. Of 310,000 or so clones listed, 90% were seen once; the top ten hold 1.7%. The specimen sequenced was PBMCs or T cells enriched from blood (not recorded which). The receptors were sampled from a woman younger than 35 with acute COVID-19. CDR3s include the opening cysteine and the closing phenylalanine or tryptophan. D genes are given only for firm matches. Clone size is shown for a subset of rows, as once, few, many or a class of expanded clone.

abundance,d_gene,j_gene,v_gene,CDR3nt,CDR3aa
.,.,TRBJ1-6,TRBV5-6,TGTGCCAGCAGCTGGGGGGTCGCGAATTCACCCCTCCACTTT,CASSWGVANSPLHF
.,TRBD1,TRBJ1-2,TRBV30,TGTGCCTGGAGTGGGGACAGGTTGTTAGGTGGCTACACCTTC,CAWSGDRLLGGYTF
.,.,TRBJ1-2,TRBV30,TGTGCCTGGAGTGCAGTAGAGCGCCTCACCTTC,CAWSAVERLTF
.,TRBD2,TRBJ2-1,TRBV6-5,TGTGCCAGCAGCCCCTTCACTAGCGTGGGGAAGTTCTTC,CASSPFTSVGKFF
.,.,TRBJ1-2,TRBV28,TGTGCCAGCACCTCCGGAGTGTTTAACTATGGCTACACCTTC,CASTSGVFNYGYTF
.,TRBD1,TRBJ2-7,TRBV28,TGTGCCAGCAGTCCGCACAGGGGTCTCTACGAGCAGTACTTC,CASSPHRGLYEQYF
.,.,TRBJ1-2,TRBV19,TGTGCCAGTAGTAGCCGGGTCCAGATGAACTATGGCTACACCTTC,CASSSRVQMNYGYTF
.,.,TRBJ2-7,TRBV29-1,TGCAGCGTTGAAGATTCAGGGTATGGGGACGAGCAGTACTTC,CSVEDSGYGDEQYF
.,.,TRBJ2-7,TRBV14,TGTGCCAGCAGCCAAGATCAGGACGAGCAGTACTTC,CASSQDQDEQYF
.,TRBD2,TRBJ2-7,TRBV6-1,TGTGCCAGCAGTGAAGGTCTTAGCGGGAGGGTTAGTAACGAGCAGTACTTC,CASSEGLSGRVSNEQYF
.,TRBD2,TRBJ2-5,TRBV7-9,TGTGCCAGCAGCTACGGGACTAGCGGGAGGGCCGGTGAGACCCAGTACTTC,CASSYGTSGRAGETQYF
.,TRBD2,TRBJ2-7,TRBV11-2,TGTGCCAGCAGCTTTAGCGGGGGCTACGAGCAGTACTTC,CASSFSGGYEQYF
.,.,TRBJ2-3,TRBV19,TGTGCCAGTACTGGGAGGCCAGATACGCAGTATTTT,CASTGRPDTQYF
few,.,TRBJ1-3,TRBV7-8,TGTGCCAGCAGCTTCAGTGGCCCAAGTGTGGGAAACACCATATATTTT,CASSFSGPSVGNTIYF
.,TRBD2,TRBJ2-7,TRBV7-2,TGTGCCAGCAGCATCGGGGGGAGCTCCTACGAGCAGTACTTC,CASSIGGSSYEQYF
.,TRBD1,TRBJ1-4,TRBV27,TGTGCCAGCAGTTTAGTCCCCCCGGGACAGGGTGGGGAAAAACTGTTTTTT,CASSLVPPGQGGEKLFF
.,TRBD1,TRBJ2-3,TRBV7-2,TGTGCCAGCAGGAAGGACAGGGGGCTGGCAGATACGCAGTATTTT,CASRKDRGLADTQYF
.,TRBD1,TRBJ1-5,TRBV3-1/TRBV3-2,TGTGCCAGCAGCCACGACAGGGGCAATCAGCCCCAGCATTTT,CASSHDRGNQPQHF
.,TRBD2,TRBJ2-2,TRBV30,TGTGCCTGGATGGGCGGGAGGAACACCGGGGAGCTGTTTTTT,CAWMGGRNTGELFF
.,.,TRBJ1-5,TRBV11-2,TGTGCCAGCAGCTTAGGGTCAGGCCCCCATCAGCCCCAGCATTTT,CASSLGSGPHQPQHF
.,.,TRBJ2-7,TRBV7-2,TGTGCCAGCAGCTTAAATAGCCGCTACGAGCAGTACTTC,CASSLNSRYEQYF
.,.,TRBJ1-5,TRBV2,TGTGCCAGCAGTGGGAGAGATTCCCAGCCCCAGCATTTT,CASSGRDSQPQHF
once,TRBD1,TRBJ1-2,TRBV30,TGTGCCTGGAGTCGATCAGGGGGAGGAGGCTACACCTTC,CAWSRSGGGGYTF